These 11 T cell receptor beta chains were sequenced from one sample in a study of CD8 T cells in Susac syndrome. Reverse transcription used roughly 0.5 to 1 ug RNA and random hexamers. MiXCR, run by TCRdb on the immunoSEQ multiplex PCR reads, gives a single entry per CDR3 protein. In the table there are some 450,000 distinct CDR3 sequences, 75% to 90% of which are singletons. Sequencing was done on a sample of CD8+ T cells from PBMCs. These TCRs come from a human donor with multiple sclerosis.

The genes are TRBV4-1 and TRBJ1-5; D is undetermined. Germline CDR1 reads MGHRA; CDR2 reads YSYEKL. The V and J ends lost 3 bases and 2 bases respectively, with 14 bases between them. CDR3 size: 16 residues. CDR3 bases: TGCGCCAGCAGCCATCTGGGTGGAGAAGGCAATCAGCCCCAGCATTTT. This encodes CASSHLGGEGNQPQHF.

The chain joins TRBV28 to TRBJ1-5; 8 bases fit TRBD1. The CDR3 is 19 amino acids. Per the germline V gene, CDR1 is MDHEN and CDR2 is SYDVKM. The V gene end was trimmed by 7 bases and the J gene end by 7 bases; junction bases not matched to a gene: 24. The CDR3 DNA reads TGTGCCAGCACCATTACCCCGGGACAGGATGGATGGAGTATCCAGCCCCAGCATTTT. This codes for CASTITPGQDGWSIQPQHF.

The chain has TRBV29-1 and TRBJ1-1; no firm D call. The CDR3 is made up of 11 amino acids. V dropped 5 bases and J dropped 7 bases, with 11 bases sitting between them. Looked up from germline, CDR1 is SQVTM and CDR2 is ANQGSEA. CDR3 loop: CSVHRINEAFF. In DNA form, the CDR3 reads TGCAGCGTTCACAGAATTAATGAAGCTTTCTTT.

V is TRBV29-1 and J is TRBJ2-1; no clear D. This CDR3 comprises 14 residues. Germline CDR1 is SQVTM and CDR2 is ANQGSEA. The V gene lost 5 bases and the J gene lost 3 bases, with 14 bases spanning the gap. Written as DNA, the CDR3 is TGCAGCGTTCAAAGGGTAATGGTCTACAATGAGCAGTTCTTC. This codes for CSVQRVMVYNEQFF.

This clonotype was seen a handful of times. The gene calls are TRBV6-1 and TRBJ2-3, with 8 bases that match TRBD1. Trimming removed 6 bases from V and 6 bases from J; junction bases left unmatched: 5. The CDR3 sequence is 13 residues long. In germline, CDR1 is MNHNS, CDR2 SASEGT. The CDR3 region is CASSPRTGDTQYF. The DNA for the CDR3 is TGTGCCAGCAGCCCTCGGACAGGGGATACGCAGTATTTT.

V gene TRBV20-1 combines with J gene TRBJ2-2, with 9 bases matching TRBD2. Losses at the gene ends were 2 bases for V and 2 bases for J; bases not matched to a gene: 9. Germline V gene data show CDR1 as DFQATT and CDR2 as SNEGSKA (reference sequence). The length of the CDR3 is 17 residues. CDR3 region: CSARSLLTSGNTGELFF. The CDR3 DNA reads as TGCAGTGCTAGATCTCTCTTGACTAGCGGAAACACCGGGGAGCTGTTTTTT.

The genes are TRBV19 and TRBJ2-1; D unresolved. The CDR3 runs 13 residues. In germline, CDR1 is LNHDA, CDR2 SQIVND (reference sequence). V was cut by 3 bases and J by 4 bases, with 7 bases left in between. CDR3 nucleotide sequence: TGTGCCAGTAGTATTTCTGGGTACAATGAGCAGTTCTTC. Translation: CASSISGYNEQFF.

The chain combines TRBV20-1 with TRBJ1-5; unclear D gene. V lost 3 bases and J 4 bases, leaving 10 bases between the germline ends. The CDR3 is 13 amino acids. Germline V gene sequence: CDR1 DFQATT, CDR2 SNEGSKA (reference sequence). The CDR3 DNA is TGCAGTGCTAGCTTACAGCCTAATCAGCCCCAGCATTTT. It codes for CSASLQPNQPQHF.

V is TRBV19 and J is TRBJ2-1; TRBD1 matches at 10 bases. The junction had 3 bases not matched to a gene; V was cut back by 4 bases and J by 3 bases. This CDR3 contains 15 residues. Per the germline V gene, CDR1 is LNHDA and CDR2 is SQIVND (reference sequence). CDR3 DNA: TGTGCCAGTAGTACGACAGGGGGCATCTACAATGAGCAGTTCTTC. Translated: CASSTTGGIYNEQFF.

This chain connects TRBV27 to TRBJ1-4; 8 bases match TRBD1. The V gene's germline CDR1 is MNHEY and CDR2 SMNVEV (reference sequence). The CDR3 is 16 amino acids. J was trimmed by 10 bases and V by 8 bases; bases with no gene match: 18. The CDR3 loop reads CASGQGPAKASGKLFF. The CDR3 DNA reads TGTGCCAGCGGACAGGGACCCGCCAAGGCATCTGGAAAACTGTTTTTT.

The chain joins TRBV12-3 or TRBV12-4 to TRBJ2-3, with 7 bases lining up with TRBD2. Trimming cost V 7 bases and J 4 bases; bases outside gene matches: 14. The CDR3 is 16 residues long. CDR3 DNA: TGTGCCAGCAATTGGGGAGGGCCCTCGAGCGCAGATACGCAGTATTTT. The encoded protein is CASNWGGPSSADTQYF.